Listed below are T cell receptor beta chains from one sample, sequenced in a study of breast tumors, draining lymph nodes, adjacent tissues. TCRdb used MiXCR to reprocess the multiplex PCR reads, holding one entry per CDR3 protein. The sample gives 150,000 to 200,000 distinct CDR3 sequences, approximately 33% of which show up once; 3.5% to 4.5% is in the top ten. The specimen sequenced was axillary lymph node tissue. The origin of the receptors is a female donor with breast cancer. Some clones in this sample may be carry-over from other donors' samples. The CDR3 runs from the conserved cysteine through the conserved F or W. Fields, in order: clone size, J gene, D gene, V gene, CDR3 protein, CDR3 DNA. The D gene is left open where the match is weak. Clone size, where shown, is once, few, many, or a class for clones that have expanded.

>once|TRBJ1-4|-|TRBV2
CASSDPSGSTNEKLFF
TGTGCCAGCAGTGATCCCTCAGGGTCTACTAATGAAAAACTGTTTTTT
>-|TRBJ1-1|-|TRBV7-9
CASTPGNTEAFF
TGTGCCAGCACCCCAGGGAACACTGAAGCTTTCTTT
>-|TRBJ2-5|TRBD2|TRBV20-1
CSARDLRSRPAGGPGQETQYF
TGCAGTGCTAGAGATTTGCGGTCGAGACCAGCGGGGGGGCCAGGTCAAGAGACCCAGTACTTC
>-|TRBJ1-6|-|TRBV7-3
CASSLTGKKVLEDNSPLHF
TGTGCCAGCAGCTTAACAGGGAAGAAAGTATTAGAGGATAATTCACCCCTCCACTTT
>-|TRBJ1-1|-|TRBV9
CASSVEPNTEAFF
TGTGCCAGCAGCGTAGAACCGAACACTGAAGCTTTCTTT
>many|TRBJ2-1|-|TRBV11-2
CASSLTRDSNEQFF
TGTGCCAGCAGCTTAACTCGGGACTCCAATGAGCAGTTCTTC
>few|TRBJ1-3|-|TRBV28
CASSLVARSSGNTIYF
TGTGCCAGCAGTTTAGTAGCCAGGTCCTCTGGAAACACCATATATTTT
>-|TRBJ2-1|TRBD2|TRBV7-6
CANSLRGGAYNEQFF
TGTGCCAACAGCTTACGCGGGGGGGCCTACAATGAGCAGTTCTTC
>many|TRBJ1-5|-|TRBV10-3
CAISDLGGGPQPQHF
TGTGCCATCAGTGACCTGGGGGGAGGTCCCCAGCCCCAGCATTTT
>many|TRBJ2-1|TRBD2|TRBV5-1
CASQTSGGFGSYNEQFF
TGCGCCAGCCAGACTAGCGGGGGGTTTGGCTCCTACAATGAGCAGTTCTTC
>-|TRBJ1-2|-|TRBV20-1
CSARDRAGDNYGYTF
TGCAGTGCTAGAGATAGGGCAGGTGATAACTATGGCTACACCTTC
>many|TRBJ2-3|TRBD1|TRBV9
CASSPGTDSSDTQYF
TGTGCCAGCAGCCCTGGGACAGATTCTTCAGATACGCAGTATTTT
>many|TRBJ2-1|-|TRBV7-3
CASSLTWGGTYNEQFF
TGTGCCAGCAGCTTAACTTGGGGGGGCACCTACAATGAGCAGTTCTTC
>many|TRBJ2-7|-|TRBV7-9
CASSYSGPREQYF
TGTGCCAGCAGCTACTCAGGGCCAAGAGAGCAGTACTTC
>-|TRBJ1-2|-|TRBV12-3/TRBV12-4
CASSPRAPQLYGYTF
TGTGCCAGCAGCCCCCGGGCCCCCCAATTATATGGCTACACCTTC
>many|TRBJ2-7|TRBD2|TRBV19
CASSIGAGSSYEQYF
TGTGCCAGTAGTATCGGAGCGGGATCCTCCTACGAGCAGTACTTC
>-|TRBJ2-7|TRBD1|TRBV11-2
CASSPQKGAEQYF
TGTGCCAGCAGCCCTCAGAAGGGGGCCGAGCAGTACTTC
>many|TRBJ2-5|TRBD1|TRBV6-5
CASRRTQGARETQYF
TGTGCCAGCAGGAGAACACAGGGGGCGCGGGAGACCCAGTACTTC
>-|TRBJ1-2|TRBD1|TRBV28
CASSQTGSSYGYTF
TGTGCCAGCTCTCAGACAGGGTCTAGCTATGGCTACACCTTC
>many|TRBJ1-4|TRBD1|TRBV4-1
CASSLRQGEEKLFF
TGCGCCAGCAGTCTTCGACAGGGAGAAGAAAAACTGTTTTTT
>many|TRBJ2-1|TRBD2|TRBV9
CASSVGVAGVDEQFF
TGTGCCAGCAGCGTAGGGGTAGCGGGGGTCGATGAGCAGTTCTTC
>once|TRBJ2-5|TRBD2|TRBV7-9
CASRLAGLGGRDQETQYF
TGTGCCAGCAGACTAGCGGGGCTCGGGGGCCGTGACCAAGAGACCCAGTACTTC
>-|TRBJ1-4|TRBD1|TRBV6-1
CASSAGTGTGEKLFF
TGTGCCAGCAGTGCCGGGACAGGGACTGGGGAAAAACTGTTTTTT
>-|TRBJ2-7|-|TRBV5-1
CASSPREYEQYF
TGCGCCAGCAGCCCGCGGGAATACGAGCAGTACTTC
>-|TRBJ2-3|TRBD2|TRBV20-1
CSSRRLAGTATQYF
TGCAGCTCTAGACGGCTAGCGGGCACAGCTACGCAGTATTTT
>-|TRBJ1-4|TRBD1|TRBV15
CATSSWDRDEKLFF
TGTGCCACCAGCAGCTGGGACAGGGATGAAAAACTGTTTTTT
>many|TRBJ2-3|-|TRBV19
CASRDKNTDTQYF
TGTGCCAGTCGCGACAAAAACACAGATACGCAGTATTTT
>-|TRBJ2-2|TRBD1|TRBV6-5
CASSTGQLNTGELFF
TGTGCCAGCAGTACGGGACAGCTGAACACCGGGGAGCTGTTTTTT
>many|TRBJ2-1|TRBD1|TRBV11-2
CASSPVTGVNEQFF
TGTGCCAGCAGCCCCGTGACAGGGGTAAATGAGCAGTTCTTC
>-|TRBJ1-2|-|TRBV19
CASSRVGGADGYTF
TGTGCCAGTAGTAGGGTGGGGGGCGCGGATGGCTACACCTTC
>many|TRBJ2-5|TRBD2|TRBV7-2
CASSLVDQAGVEEPQYF
TGTGCCAGCAGCTTAGTTGACCAGGCGGGAGTGGAAGAGCCCCAGTACTTC
>-|TRBJ2-6|TRBD1|TRBV6-6
CASLGQGSGANVLTF
TGTGCCAGCCTGGGACAGGGGTCCGGGGCCAACGTCCTGACTTTC
>many|TRBJ1-5|-|TRBV19
CASSIPAMGQPQHF
TGTGCCAGTAGTATACCGGCAATGGGTCAGCCCCAGCATTTT
>many|TRBJ1-2|-|TRBV2
CASRIRQLNYGYTF
TGTGCCAGCAGAATTCGACAGCTCAACTATGGCTACACCTTC
>-|TRBJ2-3|TRBD2|TRBV10-3
CAITSGRLTDTQYF
TGTGCCATCACAAGCGGGAGGTTGACAGATACGCAGTATTTT
>-|TRBJ2-3|-|TRBV6-1
CASSAGVTDTQYF
TGTGCCAGCAGTGCGGGAGTGACAGATACGCAGTATTTT
>many|TRBJ2-3|-|TRBV10-3
CAISERLTDTQYF
TGTGCCATCAGTGAGCGATTGACAGATACGCAGTATTTT
>once|TRBJ2-3|TRBD1|TRBV12-3/TRBV12-4
CASSPRTGGLDTQYF
TGTGCCAGCAGCCCGAGGACAGGGGGCTTGGATACGCAGTATTTT